Each of the 5 T cell receptor beta chains below was sequenced from the same sample in a study of shared clonotypes between healthy human individuals. Clones were read by immunoSEQ multiplex PCR, and TCRdb kept only the in-frame ones, dropping some. Found here are about 2.4 million clones, 90% to 95% of them singletons; the top ten hold approximately 0.37%. The sample was naive CD4+ T cells from PBMCs. Subset noted: CD45RA+ positively selected. Receptors were obtained from a man between 18 and 35 years old in good health. Some clones in this sample may be carry-over from other donors' samples.

This clone came up once. The chain is built from TRBV6-1 and TRBJ2-7, with 10 bases identical to TRBD1. Germline-derived CDR1 and CDR2 are MNHNS and SASEGT. With 6 bases clipped from V and 3 bases from J, the junction kept 8 bases outside the gene matches. The CDR3 loop spans 15 amino acids. CDR3 sequence (DNA): TGTGCCAGCAGCAAAGACAGGGGGCGAGACTACGAGCAGTACTTC. This codes for CASSKDRGRDYEQYF.

V gene TRBV28 combines with J gene TRBJ2-7, with TRBD2 matching over 7 bases. The V gene's germline CDR1 is MDHEN and CDR2 SYDVKM. V shed 7 bases, J shed 1 base, and the junction held 7 bases outside the gene matches. The CDR3 loop spans 14 amino acids. DNA of the CDR3: TGTGCCAGCATCGATCTACTAGCGTCCTACGAGCAGTACTTC. It specifies CASIDLLASYEQYF.

On this clone itself: This sample includes further DNA sequences coding for the same CDR3. The V and J genes are TRBV5-1 and TRBJ2-1; D uncertain. The ends were cut back, 1 base at V and 5 bases at J, with 10 bases in the middle. The CDR3 length is 14 residues. CDR1 is SGHRS, CDR2 YFSETQ, per germline. The CDR3 here is CASSLNRAHNEQFF. DNA for the CDR3: TGCGCCAGCAGCTTGAACCGGGCGCACAATGAGCAGTTCTTC.

The chain combines TRBV29-1 with TRBJ2-2; 7 bases align to TRBD1. Germline lookup yields CDR1 SQVTM and CDR2 ANQGSEA. V lost 7 bases, J lost 6 bases, and 8 bases stayed unmatched. This CDR3 is 13 amino acids long. In DNA, the CDR3 is TGCAGCGCCACAGGGGATAAGGCCGGGGAGCTGTTTTTT. This gives the protein CSATGDKAGELFF.

This chain connects TRBV28 to TRBJ2-2; 9 nucleotides line up with TRBD2. Looked up from germline, CDR1 is MDHEN and CDR2 is SYDVKM. The CDR3 has 14 amino acids. The CDR3 is CATWAGGPIGELFF. The CDR3 nucleotides read TGTGCGACGTGGGCGGGAGGGCCGATCGGGGAGCTGTTTTTT.